This entry lists 25 T cell receptor beta chains sequenced from one sample in a study of T cells expressing NK-cell markers. TCRdb processed the 5' RACE reads again and assigns one entry to each CDR3 protein, with no DNA. The table gives about 260,000 distinct CDR3 sequences; the top ten clones make up under 0.5% of it. Sample: blood T cells: a sorted CD56 or NKG2C T cell subset, CD4+ or CD8+ T cells, or bulk PBMC T cells (not recorded which). These receptors came from a man aged 18-30 years in good health.

CDR3 region: CASSEKRPGTDTQYF. V usage is TRBV2 and J usage is TRBJ2-3. From germline, CDR1 is SNHLY and CDR2 FYNNEI. The CDR3 consists of 15 residues.

Here the CDR3 reads CASRRSGSPYNEQFF. The chain links TRBV6-1 to TRBJ2-1; the D gene TCRdb calls, TRBD1, cannot be checked with no DNA. The CDR3 length is 15 residues. CDR1 MNHNS and CDR2 SASEGT come from the germline V gene.

The rearrangement uses TRBV27 and TRBJ2-1; lacking DNA, the TRBD1 call made by TCRdb goes unchecked. This CDR3 comprises 13 residues. Per germline, CDR1 MNHEY and CDR2 SMNVEV (reference sequence). CDR3 sequence reads: CASSLSVRDGRFF.

The chain carries TRBV27 and TRBJ1-5. Germline V lookup: CDR1 MNHEY, CDR2 SMNVEV (reference sequence). The CDR3 contains 13 residues. The CDR3 loop is CASSFLDNQPQHF.

J is TRBJ2-1 and V is TRBV7-8; TCRdb's assignment of TRBD2 cannot be checked, as there is no DNA. The CDR3 consists of 12 residues. Looked up from germline, CDR1 is SGHVS and CDR2 is FQNEAQ. This CDR3 reads CASSLVTGGQFF.

The genes are TRBV12-2 and TRBJ2-1; the TCRdb call, TRBD1, lacks DNA for checking. TRBV12-2 is labeled a pseudogene. The CDR3 consists of 18 residues. CDR3 residues: CASRTSNSTGVYGNEQFF.

V usage is TRBV20-1 and J usage is TRBJ2-4; checking the TCRdb D call of TRBD2 is not possible without DNA. The length of the CDR3 is 14 residues. CDR1 and CDR2 from the germline V gene are DFQATT and SNEGSKA (reference sequence). Here the CDR3 reads CSALLAGSKNIQYF.

The chain is built from TRBV29-1 and TRBJ2-7; TCRdb selects TRBD1, and the lack of DNA leaves this call unchecked. CDR3 size: 13 residues. Germline V CDR1 and CDR2: SQVTM, ANQGSEA. The CDR3 loop is CSVARQGGLEQYF.

The gene calls are TRBV20-1 and TRBJ2-5; as DNA is missing, the TRBD2 call by TCRdb cannot be tested. CDR3 size: 11 residues. Germline lookup yields CDR1 DFQATT and CDR2 SNEGSKA (reference sequence). Here the CDR3 reads CSAKAGVTQYF.

This chain uses TRBV11-3 with TRBJ2-7; the TCRdb D gene call, TRBD2, has no DNA to confirm it. Germline-derived CDR1 and CDR2 are SGHNT and YENEEA. The CDR3 is made up of 17 amino acids. CDR3 protein: CASSFVPGGTSVYEQYF.

This chain joins TRBV15 and TRBJ1-5; TCRdb's D call, TRBD1, is unchecked because there is no DNA. The CDR3 covers 17 residues. Per germline, CDR1 LNHNV and CDR2 YYDKDF (reference sequence). The CDR3 sequence: CATSRVGTGGRNQPQHF.

This chain joins TRBV29-1 and TRBJ2-3; absent DNA, TCRdb's TRBD2 call cannot be checked. Per germline, CDR1 SQVTM and CDR2 ANQGSEA. This CDR3 is built from 14 residues. The CDR3: CSVVRAAGTDTQYF.

This sequence joins TRBV27 and TRBJ1-1; TCRdb's D gene call, TRBD1, goes unchecked for lack of DNA. CDR1 and CDR2 (germline): MNHEY, SMNVEV (reference sequence). The CDR3 extends over 16 amino acids. Here the CDR3 reads CASSTKPGVRTAEAFF.

The chain employs TRBV7-6 and TRBJ2-7. Germline lookup yields CDR1 SGHVS and CDR2 FNYEAQ. The CDR3 totals 13 residues. The CDR3 spells CASSLADDTAQYF. The entire variable domain, with the rest obtained from reference TRBV7-6 and TRBJ2-7, is as follows: GAGVSQSPRYKVTKRGQDVALRCDPISGHVSLYWYRQALGQGPEFLTYFNYEAQQDKSGLPNDRFSAERPEGSISTLTIQRTEQRDSAMYRCASSLADDTAQYFGPGTRLTVT.

This sequence joins TRBV30 and TRBJ1-5; as DNA is missing, the TRBD1 call by TCRdb cannot be tested. This CDR3 region has 15 residues. Germline values: CDR1 GTSNPN, CDR2 SVGIG (reference sequence). CDR3 amino acids: CAWSHTGLSNQPQHF. Looking up the rest from reference TRBV30 and TRBJ1-5 gives the full variable domain: SQTIHQWPATLVQPVGSPLSLECTVEGTSNPNLYWYRQAAGRGLQLLFYSVGIGQISSEVPQNLSASRPQDRQFILSSKKLLLSDSGFYLCAWSHTGLSNQPQHFGDGTRLSIL.

J is TRBJ2-2 and V is TRBV15; lacking DNA, the TRBD1 call made by TCRdb goes unchecked. The CDR3 extends over 20 amino acids. Germline V gene lookup returns CDR1 LNHNV and CDR2 YYDKDF (reference sequence). The CDR3 is CATSRDRGLGRGSNTGELFF.

The chain couples TRBV6-5 to TRBJ2-2; the TCRdb call, TRBD1, lacks DNA for checking. The CDR3 spans 16 residues. In germline, CDR1 is MNHEY, CDR2 SVGAGI. CDR3 sequence reads: CASSYSGGGFFGELFF.

The chain is built from TRBV30 and TRBJ2-1. This CDR3 is built from 14 residues. Germline V gene sequence: CDR1 GTSNPN, CDR2 SVGIG (reference sequence). The chain's CDR3 is CAWISGSLYNEQFF.

The rearrangement uses TRBV9 and TRBJ1-5. The V gene's germline CDR1 is SGDLS and CDR2 YYNGEE. CDR3 size: 13 residues. The chain's CDR3 is CASSPKLNQPQHF.

The chain employs TRBV6-1 and TRBJ2-1. CDR1 MNHNS and CDR2 SASEGT come from the germline V gene. The CDR3 has 16 amino acids. The CDR3 loop reads CASSGMTLDSYNEQFF.

V usage is TRBV15 and J usage is TRBJ1-1; TCRdb outputs TRBD1, but without DNA this stays unchecked. The CDR3 is made up of 14 amino acids. Germline V lookup: CDR1 LNHNV, CDR2 YYDKDF (reference sequence). CDR3 amino acids: CATSSTGVGTEAFF.

The chain has TRBV5-5 and TRBJ1-2; TCRdb indicates TRBD1, and absent DNA this call remains unverified. Germline loops: CDR1 SGHKS, CDR2 YYEKEE (reference sequence). The CDR3 runs to 15 residues. This CDR3 reads CASSYGAGLNYGYTF.

The chain carries TRBV28 and TRBJ2-3; the TCRdb D gene call, TRBD1, has no DNA to confirm it. The CDR3 consists of 15 residues. Germline V gene lookup returns CDR1 MDHEN and CDR2 SYDVKM. This chain's CDR3 is CASSSGQGGTDTQYF.

The chain employs TRBV19 and TRBJ2-1; there is no DNA to check the TCRdb D call of TRBD1. CDR3 length: 12 residues. CDR1 is LNHDA and CDR2 is SQIVND in the germline V gene (reference sequence). The CDR3 region is CASSSRPGTQFF.

The gene calls are TRBV29-1 and TRBJ2-7; the TCRdb D gene call, TRBD1, has no DNA to confirm it. The germline gives CDR1 SQVTM, CDR2 ANQGSEA. There are 16 residues in the CDR3. CDR3 region: CSVDMGTGSWGGEQYF.